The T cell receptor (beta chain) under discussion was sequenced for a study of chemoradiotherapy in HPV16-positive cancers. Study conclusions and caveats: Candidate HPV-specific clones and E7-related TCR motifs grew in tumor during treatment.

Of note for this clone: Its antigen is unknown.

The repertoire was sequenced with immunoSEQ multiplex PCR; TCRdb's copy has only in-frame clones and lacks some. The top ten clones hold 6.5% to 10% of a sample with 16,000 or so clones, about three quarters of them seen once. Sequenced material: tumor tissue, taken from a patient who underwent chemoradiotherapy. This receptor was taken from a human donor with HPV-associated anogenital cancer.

For the CDR3, the DNA is TGTGCCAGCAGTTGGGCAGGGGAGAACACTGAAGCTTTCTTT. It encodes CASSWAGENTEAFF. The chain recombines TRBV6-5 with TRBJ1-1; tentatively, D is TRBD1 (6 bases). This CDR3 is 14 amino acids long. In germline, CDR1 is MNHEY, CDR2 SVGAGI. Trimming took 4 bases from V and 1 from J, leaving 10 bases between them.